The 20 T cell receptor beta chains below all came from one sample that was sequenced in a study of CXCR3-negative and CXCR3-positive naive CD8 T cells. Study results and limitations: Hydrophobicity of TRB CDR3s was greater in CXCR3-positive naive cells than in CXCR3-negative naive cells.

UMI-labeled TRB cDNA libraries were prepared by 5' RACE. Using the 5' RACE reads, TCRdb records one entry per CDR3 protein without DNA. Recorded here are 95,000 to 100,000 distinct CDR3 sequences; the top ten clones represent about 1%. These receptors have no identified antigens. Material: naive CXCR3+ CD8+ T cells from blood. Sample subset: CD45RO-CCR7+CD27+CD95- naive CD8+ T cells expressing CXCR3 (TNR3+). The source of these receptors is a human donor in good health. Some clones in this sample may be carry-over from other donors' samples.

This chain joins TRBV5-6 and TRBJ1-2. Germline assignment: CDR1 SGHDT and CDR2 YYEEEE. The CDR3 loop spans 11 amino acids. CDR3 sequence: CASSLGPGYTF.

The rearrangement uses TRBV7-2 and TRBJ2-5; the TCRdb D gene call, TRBD2, has no DNA to confirm it. This CDR3 has 20 amino acids. Germline lookup yields CDR1 SGHTA and CDR2 FQGNSA. CDR3 sequence: CASSPYSDIFGLAMWETQYF.

The chain has TRBV29-1 and TRBJ2-2. This CDR3 region has 15 residues. Germline CDR1 and CDR2: SQVTM and ANQGSEA. The CDR3 loop is CSVESGVFNTGELFF.

J is TRBJ2-7 and V is TRBV14. The CDR3 is 15 amino acids. The germline V gene encodes CDR1 SGHDN and CDR2 FVKESK. The CDR3 spells CASSQWGSPLYEQYF.

The chain links TRBV15 to TRBJ2-3; TCRdb returns TRBD1, unconfirmable since there is no DNA. This CDR3 has 17 amino acids. Per germline, CDR1 LNHNV and CDR2 YYDKDF (reference sequence). CDR3 loop: CATSGQGSWVLTDTQYF. Looking up the rest from reference TRBV15 and TRBJ2-3 gives the full variable domain: DAMVIQNPRYQVTQFGKPVTLSCSQTLNHNVMYWYQQKSSQAPKLLFHYYDKDFNNEADTPDNFQSRRPNTSFCFLDIRSPGLGDTAMYLCATSGQGSWVLTDTQYFGPGTRLTVL.

This chain joins TRBV7-2 and TRBJ2-7; absent DNA, TCRdb's TRBD2 call cannot be checked. The CDR3 spans 16 residues. Germline values: CDR1 SGHTA, CDR2 FQGNSA. CDR3 protein: CASSEAGTSPSYEQYF. Full variable domain (outside the CDR3, taken from reference TRBV7-2 and TRBJ2-7): GAGVSQSPSNKVTEKGKDVELRCDPISGHTALYWYRQSLGQGLEFLIYFQGNSAPDKSGLPSDRFSAERTGGSVSTLTIQRTQQEDSAVYLCASSEAGTSPSYEQYFGPGTRLTVT.

The gene calls are TRBV5-1 and TRBJ1-2; TCRdb selects TRBD1, and the lack of DNA leaves this call unchecked. This CDR3 region has 14 residues. Germline CDR1 and CDR2: SGHRS and YFSETQ. The CDR3 is CASSLGWGSGGYTF. Complete variable domain (other parts from reference TRBV5-1 and TRBJ1-2): KAGVTQTPRYLIKTRGQQVTLSCSPISGHRSVSWYQQTPGQGLQFLFEYFSETQRNKGNFPGRFSGRQFSNSRSEMNVSTLELGDSALYLCASSLGWGSGGYTFGSGTRLTVV.

V usage is TRBV24-1 and J usage is TRBJ2-3; TCRdb's D call of TRBD2 is untestable without DNA. Germline-derived CDR1 and CDR2 are KGHDR and SFDVKD. CDR3 length: 15 residues. The CDR3 sequence: CATSGGDLLEDTQYF.

The V and J genes are TRBV27 and TRBJ2-3. Germline CDR1 reads MNHEY; CDR2 reads SMNVEV (reference sequence). The CDR3 totals 16 residues. The CDR3 is CASSFSSLAGTDTQYF.

The chain combines TRBV19 with TRBJ2-7; the TCRdb D gene call, TRBD1, has no DNA to confirm it. The CDR3 totals 16 residues. Germline lookup yields CDR1 LNHDA and CDR2 SQIVND (reference sequence). CDR3 region: CASSIVAGKGVYEQYF.

The rearrangement uses TRBV27 and TRBJ2-7; as DNA is missing, the TRBD1 call by TCRdb cannot be tested. This CDR3 comprises 14 residues. The germline gives CDR1 MNHEY, CDR2 SMNVEV (reference sequence). CDR3 loop: CASSQPGTPDGQYF.

The rearrangement uses TRBV5-1 and TRBJ2-7; TCRdb's D call, TRBD1, is unchecked because there is no DNA. This CDR3 is 16 amino acids long. Germline V gene sequence: CDR1 SGHRS, CDR2 YFSETQ. The chain's CDR3 is CASSLDDTGGLYEQYF.

This chain links TRBV5-6 with TRBJ2-7; lacking DNA, the TRBD1 call made by TCRdb goes unchecked. The CDR3 is made up of 14 amino acids. Germline V gives CDR1 SGHDT, CDR2 YYEEEE. Here the CDR3 reads CASSSGTDSYEQYF. Together with reference TRBV5-6 and TRBJ2-7, the CDR3 gives the full variable domain: DAGVTQSPTHLIKTRGQQVTLRCSPKSGHDTVSWYQQALGQGPQFIFQYYEEEERQRGNFPDRFSGHQFPNYSSELNVNALLLGDSALYLCASSSGTDSYEQYFGPGTRLTVT.

CDR3 amino acids: CAISDNLQGYSYEQYF. This chain connects TRBV10-3 to TRBJ2-7; the D gene TCRdb calls, TRBD1, cannot be checked with no DNA. The CDR3 loop spans 16 amino acids. The germline V gene encodes CDR1 ENHRY and CDR2 SYGVKD.

V is TRBV6-2 or TRBV6-3 and J is TRBJ1-1; TCRdb picks TRBD1, but there is no DNA to check that call. CDR1 is MNHEY, CDR2 SVGEGT, per germline. The CDR3 length is 14 residues. CDR3 sequence: CASSTGASNTEAFF.

This chain links TRBV6-2 or TRBV6-3 with TRBJ2-7; without DNA, the TCRdb call of TRBD1 cannot be checked. Germline CDR1 MNHEY, CDR2 SVGEGT. This CDR3 contains 13 residues. The CDR3 reads CASIHPGVYEQYF.

V and J are TRBV14 and TRBJ2-7; absent DNA, TCRdb's TRBD1 call cannot be checked. Germline CDR1 SGHDN, CDR2 FVKESK. CDR3 length: 17 amino acids. CDR3 sequence reads: CASSQATGASWTYEQYF.

The rearrangement links TRBV28 to TRBJ2-2; the TCRdb D gene call, TRBD1, has no DNA to confirm it. Germline CDR1 and CDR2: MDHEN and SYDVKM. The CDR3 spans 15 residues. The CDR3 reads CASSFYRGYLGELFF.

The chain's CDR3 is CASSYRGDSEKLFF. The V call is TRBV6-5, the J call TRBJ1-4; TCRdb selects TRBD1, and the lack of DNA leaves this call unchecked. Germline CDR1 and CDR2: MNHEY and SVGAGI. This CDR3 contains 14 residues.

The rearrangement joins TRBV28 to TRBJ2-5; TCRdb's D call of TRBD2 is untestable without DNA. The CDR3 consists of 16 residues. CDR1 is MDHEN, CDR2 SYDVKM, per germline. The CDR3 is CASRRTSGGAAETQYF.